Sequencing of this T cell receptor (beta chain) was carried out in a study of T-cell reconstitution after alpha-beta-depleted transplantation in children. Points from the study as a whole: The authors attributed T-cell counts and diversity one year after transplant mostly to newly produced T cells.

This clonotype was recorded a few times. The target antigen is unknown. Unique molecular identifiers were incorporated during preparation of the TCRbeta library. TCRdb re-called the PCR reads through MiXCR, storing one row per CDR3 protein. The sample holds fewer than 450,000 distinct CDR3 sequences, about 17% seen once. The V and J ends lost 0 bases and 0 bases respectively, with 11 bases between them. The germline gives CDR1 SGHDT, CDR2 YYEEEE. The CDR3 extends over 16 amino acids. The source material was PBMCs, mostly from graft donor cells, sampled 360 days after TCRalphabeta/CD19-depleted stem cell transplant. The chain combines TRBV5-6 with TRBJ2-3; either TRBD1 or TRBD2 may fit D (6 bases each). The receptor was isolated from a male patient aged 2-10 years who had a stem cell transplant for acute lymphoblastic leukemia, so the T cells may come from the graft donor. CDR3 sequence: CASSLGRDTSTDTQYF. CDR3 bases: TGTGCCAGCAGCTTGGGGCGGGACACCAGCACAGATACGCAGTATTTT.